This entry is about one TCR beta chain. When the RNA was reverse transcribed, random hexamers were used with an input of roughly 0.45 to 1 ug. Each CDR3 protein is one row after TCRdb ran MiXCR on the immunoSEQ multiplex PCR reads. The sample consists of 150,000 to 200,000 distinct CDR3 sequences, over 85% of them appearing once. Sequencing of TCR beta was undertaken in CD8+ and CD4+ T cells derived from blood. Negative isolation yielded the CD8+ and CD4+ T cells, while FACS enriched the TEMRA cells. This sample was taken from a study of CD8 T cells in Susac syndrome. The sample consisted of CD4+ T cells from PBMCs. This clonotype originated in a human donor in good health.

This CDR3 is CASITGLGDYGYTF. CDR3 nucleotides: TGTGCCAGCATAACGGGATTGGGGGACTATGGCTACACCTTC. The rearrangement uses TRBV2 and TRBJ1-2; D might be TRBD1 (5 bases). The V gene's germline CDR1 is SNHLY and CDR2 FYNNEI. The CDR3 has 14 amino acids. Trimming removed 7 bases at V and 3 bases at J, with 15 bases between.